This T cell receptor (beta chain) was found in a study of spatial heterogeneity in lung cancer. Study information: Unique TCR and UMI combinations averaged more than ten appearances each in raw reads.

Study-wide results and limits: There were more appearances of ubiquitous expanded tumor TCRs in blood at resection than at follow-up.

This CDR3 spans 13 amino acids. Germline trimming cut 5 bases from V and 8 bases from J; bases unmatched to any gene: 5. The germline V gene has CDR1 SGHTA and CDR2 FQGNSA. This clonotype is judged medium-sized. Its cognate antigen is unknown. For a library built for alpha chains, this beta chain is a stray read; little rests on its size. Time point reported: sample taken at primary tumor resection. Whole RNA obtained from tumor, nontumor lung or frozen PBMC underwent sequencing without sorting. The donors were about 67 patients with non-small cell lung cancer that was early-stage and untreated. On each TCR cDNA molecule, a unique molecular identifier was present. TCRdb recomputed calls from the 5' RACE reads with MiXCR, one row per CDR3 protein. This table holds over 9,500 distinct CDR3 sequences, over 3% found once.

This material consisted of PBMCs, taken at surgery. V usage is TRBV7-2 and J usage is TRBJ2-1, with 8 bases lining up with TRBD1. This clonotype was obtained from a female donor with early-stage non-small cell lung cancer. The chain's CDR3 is CASSPRQGYEQFF. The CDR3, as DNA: TGTGCCAGCAGCCCCCGACAGGGGTATGAGCAGTTCTTC.